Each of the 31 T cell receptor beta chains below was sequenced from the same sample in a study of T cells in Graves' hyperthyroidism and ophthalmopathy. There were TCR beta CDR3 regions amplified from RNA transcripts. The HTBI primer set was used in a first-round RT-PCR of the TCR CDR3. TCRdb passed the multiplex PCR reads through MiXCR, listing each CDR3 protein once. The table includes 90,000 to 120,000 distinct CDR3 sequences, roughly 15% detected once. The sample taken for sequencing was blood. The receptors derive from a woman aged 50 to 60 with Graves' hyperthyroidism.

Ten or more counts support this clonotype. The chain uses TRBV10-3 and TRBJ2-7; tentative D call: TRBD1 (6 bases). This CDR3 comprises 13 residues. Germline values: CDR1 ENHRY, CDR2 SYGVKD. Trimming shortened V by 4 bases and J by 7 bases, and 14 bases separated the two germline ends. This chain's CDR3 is CAISAGTTGEQYF. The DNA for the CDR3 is TGTGCCATCAGTGCCGGGACAACGGGGGAGCAGTACTTC.

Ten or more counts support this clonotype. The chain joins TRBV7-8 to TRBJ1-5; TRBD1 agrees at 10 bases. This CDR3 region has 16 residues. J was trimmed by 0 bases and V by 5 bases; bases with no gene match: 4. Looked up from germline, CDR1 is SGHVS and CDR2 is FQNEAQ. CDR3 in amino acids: CASSVGTGVSNQPQHF. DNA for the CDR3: TGTGCCAGCAGCGTCGGGACAGGGGTTAGCAATCAGCCCCAGCATTTT.

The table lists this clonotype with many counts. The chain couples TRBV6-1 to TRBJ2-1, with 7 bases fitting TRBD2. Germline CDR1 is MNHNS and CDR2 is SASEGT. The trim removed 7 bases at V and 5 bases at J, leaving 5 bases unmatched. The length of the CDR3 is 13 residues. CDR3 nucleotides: TGTGCCAGCATGGGGGGGGTACACAATGAGCAGTTCTTC. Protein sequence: CASMGGVHNEQFF.

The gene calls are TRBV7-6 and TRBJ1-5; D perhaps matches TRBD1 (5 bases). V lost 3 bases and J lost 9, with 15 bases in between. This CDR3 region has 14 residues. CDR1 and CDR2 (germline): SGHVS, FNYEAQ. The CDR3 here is CASSLAGSQGPQHF. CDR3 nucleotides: TGTGCCAGCAGCTTGGCCGGGTCGCAGGGGCCCCAGCATTTT.

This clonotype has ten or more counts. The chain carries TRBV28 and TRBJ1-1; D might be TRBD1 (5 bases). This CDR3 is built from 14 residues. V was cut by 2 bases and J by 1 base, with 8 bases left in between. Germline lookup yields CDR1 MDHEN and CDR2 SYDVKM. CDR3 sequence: CASSLGGENTEAFF. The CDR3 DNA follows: TGTGCCAGCAGTTTAGGGGGGGAGAACACTGAAGCTTTCTTT.

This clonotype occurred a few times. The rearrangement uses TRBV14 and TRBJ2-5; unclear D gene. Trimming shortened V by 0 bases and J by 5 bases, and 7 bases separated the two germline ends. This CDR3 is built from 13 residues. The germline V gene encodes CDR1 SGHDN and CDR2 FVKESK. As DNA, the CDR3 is TGTGCCAGCAGCCAAGATGTGCGGGAGACCCAGTACTTC. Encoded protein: CASSQDVRETQYF.

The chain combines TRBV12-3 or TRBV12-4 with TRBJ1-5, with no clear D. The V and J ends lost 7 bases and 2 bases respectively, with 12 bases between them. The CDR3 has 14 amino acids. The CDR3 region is CASNPEGGNQPQHF. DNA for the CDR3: TGTGCCAGCAACCCCGAGGGAGGCAATCAGCCCCAGCATTTT.

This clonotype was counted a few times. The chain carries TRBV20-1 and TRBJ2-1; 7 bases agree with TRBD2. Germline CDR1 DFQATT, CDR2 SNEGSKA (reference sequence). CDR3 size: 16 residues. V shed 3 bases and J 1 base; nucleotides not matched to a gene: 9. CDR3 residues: CSARKVGGLSYNEQFF. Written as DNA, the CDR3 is TGCAGTGCTAGGAAAGTGGGAGGGCTTTCCTACAATGAGCAGTTCTTC.

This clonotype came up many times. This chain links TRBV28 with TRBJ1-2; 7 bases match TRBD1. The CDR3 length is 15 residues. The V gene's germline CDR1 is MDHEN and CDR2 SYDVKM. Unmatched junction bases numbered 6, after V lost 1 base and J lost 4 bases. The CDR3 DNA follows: TGTGCCAGCAGTTTATCCTACAGGGGTGGCTATGGCTACACCTTC. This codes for CASSLSYRGGYGYTF.

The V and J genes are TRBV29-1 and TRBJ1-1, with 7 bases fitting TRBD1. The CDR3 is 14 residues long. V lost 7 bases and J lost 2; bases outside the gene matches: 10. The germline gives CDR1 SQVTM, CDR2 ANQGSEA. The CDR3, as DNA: TGCAGCGGAGTCAGGGGGGGATCCAACACTGAAGCTTTCTTT. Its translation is CSGVRGGSNTEAFF.

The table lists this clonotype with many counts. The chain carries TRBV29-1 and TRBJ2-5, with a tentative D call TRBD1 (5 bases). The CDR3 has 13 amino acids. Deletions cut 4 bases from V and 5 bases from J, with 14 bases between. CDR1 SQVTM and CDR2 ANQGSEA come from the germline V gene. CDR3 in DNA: TGCAGCGTTGTTAGTCAGGGTCTGGAGACCCAGTACTTC. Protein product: CSVVSQGLETQYF.

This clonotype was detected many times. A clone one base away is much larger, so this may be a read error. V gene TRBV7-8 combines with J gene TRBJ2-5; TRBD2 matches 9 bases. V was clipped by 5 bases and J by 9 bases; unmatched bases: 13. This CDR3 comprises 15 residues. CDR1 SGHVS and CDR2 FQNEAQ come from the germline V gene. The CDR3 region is CASSLRLVAGGAQYF. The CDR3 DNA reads TGTGCCAGCAGCCTCCGACTTGTCGCGGGAGGGGCCCAGTACTTC.

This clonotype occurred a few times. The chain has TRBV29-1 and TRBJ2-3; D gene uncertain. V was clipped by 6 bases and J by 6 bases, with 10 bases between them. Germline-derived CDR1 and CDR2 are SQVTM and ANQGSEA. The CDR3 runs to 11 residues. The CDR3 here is CSVVPVDTQYF. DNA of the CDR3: TGCAGCGTGGTGCCCGTTGATACGCAGTATTTT.

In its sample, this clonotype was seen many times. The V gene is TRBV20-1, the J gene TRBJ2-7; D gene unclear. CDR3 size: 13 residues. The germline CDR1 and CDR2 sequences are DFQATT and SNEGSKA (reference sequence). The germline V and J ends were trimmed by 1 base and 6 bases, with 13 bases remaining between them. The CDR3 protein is CSARGDRGSEQYF. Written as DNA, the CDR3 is TGCAGTGCTAGAGGGGATCGCGGAAGCGAGCAGTACTTC.

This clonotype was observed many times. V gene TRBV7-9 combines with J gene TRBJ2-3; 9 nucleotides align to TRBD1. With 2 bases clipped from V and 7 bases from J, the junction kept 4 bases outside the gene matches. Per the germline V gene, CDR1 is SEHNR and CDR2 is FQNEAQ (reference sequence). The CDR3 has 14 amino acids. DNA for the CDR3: TGTGCCAGCAGCTTACGGACAGGGGTTTATACGCAGTATTTT. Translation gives CASSLRTGVYTQYF.

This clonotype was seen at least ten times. In DNA form, the CDR3 reads TGTGCCAGCAGGGCCATCGACATTCAGTACTTC. Protein: CASRAIDIQYF. V is TRBV7-2 and J is TRBJ2-4, with D unclear. Germline-derived CDR1 and CDR2 are SGHTA and FQGNSA. The length of the CDR3 is 11 residues. Trimming removed 6 bases at V and 8 bases at J, with 8 bases between.

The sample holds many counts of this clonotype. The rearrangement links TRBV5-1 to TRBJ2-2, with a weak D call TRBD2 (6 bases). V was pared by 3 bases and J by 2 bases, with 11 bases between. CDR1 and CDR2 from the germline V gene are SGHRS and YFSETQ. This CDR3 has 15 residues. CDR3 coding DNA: TGCGCCAGCAGCTCTGCGGGGACTAACACCGGGGAGCTGTTTTTT. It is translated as CASSSAGTNTGELFF. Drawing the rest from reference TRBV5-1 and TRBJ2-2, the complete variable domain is KAGVTQTPRYLIKTRGQQVTLSCSPISGHRSVSWYQQTPGQGLQFLFEYFSETQRNKGNFPGRFSGRQFSNSRSEMNVSTLELGDSALYLCASSSAGTNTGELFFGEGSRLTVL.

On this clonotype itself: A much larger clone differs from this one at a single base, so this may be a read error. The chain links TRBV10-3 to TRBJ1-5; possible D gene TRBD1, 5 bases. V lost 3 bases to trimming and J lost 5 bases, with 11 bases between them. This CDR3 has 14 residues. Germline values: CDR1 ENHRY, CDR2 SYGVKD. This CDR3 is CAISDIKGDQPQHF. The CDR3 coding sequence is TGTGCCATCAGTGATATAAAAGGGGATCAGCCCCAGCATTTT.

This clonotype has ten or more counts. The CDR3 nucleotides are TGTGCCAGCAGCTCAGGACAGCCTGCAACTAATGAAAAACTGTTTTTT. Its translation: CASSSGQPATNEKLFF. The chain joins TRBV13 to TRBJ1-4; D is possibly TRBD1 (6 bases). Trimming shortened V by 4 bases and J by 0 bases, and 12 bases separated the two germline ends. CDR3 length: 16 amino acids. The germline V gene has CDR1 PRHDT and CDR2 FYEKMQ (reference sequence).

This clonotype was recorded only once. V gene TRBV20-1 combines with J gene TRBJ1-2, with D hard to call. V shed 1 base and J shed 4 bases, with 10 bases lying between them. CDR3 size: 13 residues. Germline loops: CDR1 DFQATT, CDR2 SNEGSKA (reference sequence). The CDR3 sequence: CSARVLGGYGYTF. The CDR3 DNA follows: TGCAGTGCTAGAGTCTTAGGCGGCTATGGCTACACCTTC.

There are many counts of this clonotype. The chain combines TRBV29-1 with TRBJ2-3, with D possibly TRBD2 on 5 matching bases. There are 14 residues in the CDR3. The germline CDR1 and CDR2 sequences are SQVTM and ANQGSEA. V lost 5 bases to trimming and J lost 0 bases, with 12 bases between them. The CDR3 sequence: CSVRTRTSTDTQYF. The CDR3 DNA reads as TGCAGCGTTCGGACTCGGACGAGCACAGATACGCAGTATTTT.

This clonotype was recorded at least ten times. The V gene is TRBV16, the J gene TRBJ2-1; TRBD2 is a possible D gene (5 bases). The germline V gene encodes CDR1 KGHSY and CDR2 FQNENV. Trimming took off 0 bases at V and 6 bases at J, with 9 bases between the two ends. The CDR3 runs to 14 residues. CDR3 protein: CASSQSATINEQFF. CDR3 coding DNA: TGTGCCAGCAGCCAATCAGCGACTATCAATGAGCAGTTCTTC.

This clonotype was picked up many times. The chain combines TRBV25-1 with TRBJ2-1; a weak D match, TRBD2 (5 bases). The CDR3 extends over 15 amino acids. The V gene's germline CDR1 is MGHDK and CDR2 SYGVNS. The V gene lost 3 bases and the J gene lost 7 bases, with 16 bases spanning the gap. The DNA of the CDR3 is TGTGCCAGCAGTGACCTAGCTCCTTACCAGAATGAGCAGTTCTTC. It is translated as CASSDLAPYQNEQFF.

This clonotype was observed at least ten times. CDR3 protein: CASSPGAGGRNEQFF. CDR3 nucleotides: TGTGCCAGCAGCCCTGGGGCAGGGGGACGCAATGAGCAGTTCTTC. The chain combines TRBV4-2 with TRBJ2-1; 7 positions agree with TRBD1. J was trimmed by 6 bases and V by 4 bases; bases with no gene match: 9. The CDR3 totals 15 residues. From germline, CDR1 is LGHNA and CDR2 YNFKEQ.

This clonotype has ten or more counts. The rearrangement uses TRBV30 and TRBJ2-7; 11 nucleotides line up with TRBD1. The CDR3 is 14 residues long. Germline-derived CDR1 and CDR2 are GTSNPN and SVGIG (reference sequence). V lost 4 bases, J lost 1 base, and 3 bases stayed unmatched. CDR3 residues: CAWTGTGGSYEQYF. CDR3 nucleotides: TGTGCCTGGACCGGGACAGGGGGTTCCTACGAGCAGTACTTC. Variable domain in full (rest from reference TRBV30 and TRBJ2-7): SQTIHQWPATLVQPVGSPLSLECTVEGTSNPNLYWYRQAAGRGLQLLFYSVGIGQISSEVPQNLSASRPQDRQFILSSKKLLLSDSGFYLCAWTGTGGSYEQYFGPGTRLTVT.

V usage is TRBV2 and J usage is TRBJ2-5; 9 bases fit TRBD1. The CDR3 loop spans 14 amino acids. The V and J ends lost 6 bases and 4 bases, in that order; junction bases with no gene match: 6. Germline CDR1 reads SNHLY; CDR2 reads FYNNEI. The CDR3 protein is CASRAGTGRETQYF. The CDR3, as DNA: TGTGCCAGCAGAGCCGGGACAGGGAGAGAGACCCAGTACTTC.

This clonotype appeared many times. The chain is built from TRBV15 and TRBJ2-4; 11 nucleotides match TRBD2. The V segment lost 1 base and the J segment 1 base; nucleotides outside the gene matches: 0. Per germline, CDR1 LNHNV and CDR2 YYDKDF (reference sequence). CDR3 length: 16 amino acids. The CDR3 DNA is TGTGCCACCAGCAGAGGGACTAGCGGGGCCAAAAACATTCAGTACTTC. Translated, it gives CATSRGTSGAKNIQYF.

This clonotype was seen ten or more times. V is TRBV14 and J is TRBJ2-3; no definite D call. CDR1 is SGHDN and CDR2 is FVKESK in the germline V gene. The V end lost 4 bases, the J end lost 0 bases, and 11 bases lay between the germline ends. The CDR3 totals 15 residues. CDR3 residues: CASSLRLTSTDTQYF. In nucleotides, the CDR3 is TGTGCCAGCAGCCTGCGGTTAACTAGCACAGATACGCAGTATTTT.

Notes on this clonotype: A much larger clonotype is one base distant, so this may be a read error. The CDR3 nucleotides are TGTGCCAGCAGTTTAGCCGGGACAGGGTTGGACACTGAAGCTTTCTTT. It specifies CASSLAGTGLDTEAFF. The V and J genes are TRBV2 and TRBJ1-1; the match to TRBD1 covers 9 bases. V trimming: 5 bases; J trimming: 3 bases; junction bases outside the gene matches: 10. Germline CDR1 reads SNHLY; CDR2 reads FYNNEI. The length of the CDR3 is 16 residues.

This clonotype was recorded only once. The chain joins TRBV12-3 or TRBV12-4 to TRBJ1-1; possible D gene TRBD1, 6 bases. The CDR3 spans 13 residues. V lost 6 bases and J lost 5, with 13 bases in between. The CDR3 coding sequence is TGTGCCAGCAGGATACAGGGCCGAACTGAAGCTTTCTTT. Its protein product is CASRIQGRTEAFF.

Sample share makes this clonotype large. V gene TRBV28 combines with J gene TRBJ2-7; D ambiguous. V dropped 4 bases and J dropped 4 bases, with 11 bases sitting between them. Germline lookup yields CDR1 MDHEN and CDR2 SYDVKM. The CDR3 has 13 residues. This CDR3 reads CASSSPLEYEQYV. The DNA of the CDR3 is TGTGCCAGCAGTTCTCCTCTAGAATACGAGCAGTACGTC.